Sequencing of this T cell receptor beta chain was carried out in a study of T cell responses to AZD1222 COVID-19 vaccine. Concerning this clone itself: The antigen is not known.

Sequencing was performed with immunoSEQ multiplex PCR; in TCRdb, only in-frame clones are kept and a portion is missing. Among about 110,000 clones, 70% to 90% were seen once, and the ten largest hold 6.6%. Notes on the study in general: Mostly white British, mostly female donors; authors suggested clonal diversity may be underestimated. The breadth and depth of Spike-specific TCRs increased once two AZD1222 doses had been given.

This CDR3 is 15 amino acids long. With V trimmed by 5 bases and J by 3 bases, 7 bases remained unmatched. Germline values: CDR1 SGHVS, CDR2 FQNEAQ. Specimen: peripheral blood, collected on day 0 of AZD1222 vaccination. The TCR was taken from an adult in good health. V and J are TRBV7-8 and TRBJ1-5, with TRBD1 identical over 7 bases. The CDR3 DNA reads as TGTGCCAGCAGCCCCCCCGGGACAGTCAATCAGCCCCAGCATTTT. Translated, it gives CASSPPGTVNQPQHF. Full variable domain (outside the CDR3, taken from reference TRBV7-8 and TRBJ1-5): GAGVSQSPRYKVAKRGQDVALRCDPISGHVSLFWYQQALGQGPEFLTYFQNEAQLDKSGLPSDRFFAERPEGSVSTLKIQRTQQEDSAVYLCASSPPGTVNQPQHFGDGTRLSIL.